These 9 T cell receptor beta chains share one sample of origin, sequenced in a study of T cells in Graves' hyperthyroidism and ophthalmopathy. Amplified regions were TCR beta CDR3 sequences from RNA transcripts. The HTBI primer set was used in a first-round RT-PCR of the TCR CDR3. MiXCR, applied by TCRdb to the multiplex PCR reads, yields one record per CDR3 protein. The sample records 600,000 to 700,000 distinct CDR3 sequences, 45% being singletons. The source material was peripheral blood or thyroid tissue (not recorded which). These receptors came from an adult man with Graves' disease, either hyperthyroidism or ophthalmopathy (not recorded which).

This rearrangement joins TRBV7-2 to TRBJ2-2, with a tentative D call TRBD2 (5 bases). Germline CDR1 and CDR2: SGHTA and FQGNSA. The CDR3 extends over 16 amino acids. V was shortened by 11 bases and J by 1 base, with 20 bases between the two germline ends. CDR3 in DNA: TGTGCCGGCACCGGAGACTACCAAGTGAACACCGGGGAGCTGTTTTTT. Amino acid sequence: CAGTGDYQVNTGELFF.

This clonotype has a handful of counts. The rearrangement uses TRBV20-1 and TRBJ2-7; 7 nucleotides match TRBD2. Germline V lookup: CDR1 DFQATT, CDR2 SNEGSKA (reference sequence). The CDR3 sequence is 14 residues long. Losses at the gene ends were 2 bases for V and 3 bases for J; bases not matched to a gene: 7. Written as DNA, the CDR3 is TGCAGTGCTAGAAGGCTAGCGGTAAACTACGAGCAGTACTTC. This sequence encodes CSARRLAVNYEQYF.

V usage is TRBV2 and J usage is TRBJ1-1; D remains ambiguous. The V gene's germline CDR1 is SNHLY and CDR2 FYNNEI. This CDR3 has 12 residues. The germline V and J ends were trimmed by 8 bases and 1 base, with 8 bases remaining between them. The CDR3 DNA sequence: TGTGCCAGCCCTTATGGGAACACTGAAGCTTTCTTT. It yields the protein CASPYGNTEAFF.

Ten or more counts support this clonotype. The CDR3 DNA sequence: TGTGCCACCAGCCGATACGTGACAGGGGGAGACACTGAAGCTTTCTTT. Its translation: CATSRYVTGGDTEAFF. This chain uses TRBV15 with TRBJ1-1; 9 bases are a match to TRBD1. The CDR3 has 16 residues. The V gene end was trimmed by 5 bases and the J gene end by 3 bases; junction bases not matched to a gene: 10. Looked up from germline, CDR1 is LNHNV and CDR2 is YYDKDF (reference sequence).

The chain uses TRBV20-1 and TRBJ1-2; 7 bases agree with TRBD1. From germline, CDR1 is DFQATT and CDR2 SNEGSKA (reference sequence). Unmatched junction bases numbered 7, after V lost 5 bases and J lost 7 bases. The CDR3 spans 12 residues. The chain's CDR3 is CSARDSGSGYTF. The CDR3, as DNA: TGCAGTGCTCGGGACAGCGGTAGTGGCTACACCTTC.

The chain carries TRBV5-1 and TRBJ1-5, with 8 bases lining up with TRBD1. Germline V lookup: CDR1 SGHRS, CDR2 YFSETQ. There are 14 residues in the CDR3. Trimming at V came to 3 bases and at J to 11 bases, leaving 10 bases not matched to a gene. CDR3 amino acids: CASSSGQGGETQHF. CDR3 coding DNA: TGCGCCAGCAGCTCTGGACAGGGCGGGGAGACCCAGCATTTT.

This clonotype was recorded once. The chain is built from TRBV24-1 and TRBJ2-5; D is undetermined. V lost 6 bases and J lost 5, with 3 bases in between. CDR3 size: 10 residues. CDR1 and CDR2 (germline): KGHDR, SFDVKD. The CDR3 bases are TGTGCCACCAGTTCGGAGACCCAGTACTTC. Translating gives CATSSETQYF.

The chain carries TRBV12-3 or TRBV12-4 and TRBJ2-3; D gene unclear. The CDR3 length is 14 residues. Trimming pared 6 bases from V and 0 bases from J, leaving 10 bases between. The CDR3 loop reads CASSLVQSTDTQYF. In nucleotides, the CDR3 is TGTGCCAGCAGCTTGGTACAGAGCACAGATACGCAGTATTTT.

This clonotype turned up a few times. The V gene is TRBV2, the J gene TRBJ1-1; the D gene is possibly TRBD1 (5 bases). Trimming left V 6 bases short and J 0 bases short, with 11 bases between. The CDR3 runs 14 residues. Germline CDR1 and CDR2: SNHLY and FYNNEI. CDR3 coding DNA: TGTGCCAGCAGCCCACAGGTAATGAACACTGAAGCTTTCTTT. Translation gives CASSPQVMNTEAFF. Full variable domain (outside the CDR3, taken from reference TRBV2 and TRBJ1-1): EPEVTQTPSHQVTQMGQEVILRCVPISNHLYFYWYRQILGQKVEFLVSFYNNEISEKSEIFDDQFSVERPDGSNFTLKIRSTKLEDSAMYFCASSPQVMNTEAFFGQGTRLTVV.